This T cell receptor (beta chain) was profiled in a study of cytomegalovirus exposure and HLA in healthy donors. Study-wide background: Unique TCRs from HLA-typed donors, 75 million to 100 million of them, were held in an early data release. Study results and limitations: TCR beta sequences numbering fewer than 20,000 were associated with HLA alleles at 0.05 false discovery rate in a later analysis. Indistinguishable V segments, including TRBV6-2 and TRBV6-3, were excluded.

CDR3 length equals 16 residues. Germline CDR1 and CDR2: SNHLY and FYNNEI. The V end was cut by 6 bases, the J end by 1 base, with 18 bases between. PCR involved 60 Vbeta and 13 Jbeta primers. Measured with immunoSEQ multiplex PCR; TCRdb has only the in-frame clones, and not every one. Here the sample spans some 190,000 clones, 65% to 85% being singletons. As for this clone: Antigen unknown.

The gene calls are TRBV2 and TRBJ1-1; D unclear. The TCR originated in a boy aged 2 to 10 in good health and CMV-seronegative. Sequences were obtained from PBMCs. The CDR3 coding sequence is TGTGCCAGCAGCCTCACGGGAGGCCGGGGGAACACTGAAGCTTTCTTT. This gives the protein CASSLTGGRGNTEAFF.